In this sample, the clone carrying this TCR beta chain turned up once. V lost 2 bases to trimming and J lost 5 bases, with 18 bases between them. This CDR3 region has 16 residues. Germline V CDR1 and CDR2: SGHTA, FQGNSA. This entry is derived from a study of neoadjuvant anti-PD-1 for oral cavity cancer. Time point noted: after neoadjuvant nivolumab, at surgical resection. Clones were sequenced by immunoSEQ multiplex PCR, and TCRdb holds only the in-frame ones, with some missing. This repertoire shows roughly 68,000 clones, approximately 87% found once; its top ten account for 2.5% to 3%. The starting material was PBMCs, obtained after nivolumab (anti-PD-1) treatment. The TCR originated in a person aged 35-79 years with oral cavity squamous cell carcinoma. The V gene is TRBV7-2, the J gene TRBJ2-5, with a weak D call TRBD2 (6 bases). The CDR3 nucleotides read TGTGCCAGCAGCTTATTTTGGCGGGGAAAGAGGGAGACCCAGTACTTC. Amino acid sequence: CASSLFWRGKRETQYF.